These 8 T cell receptor beta chains came from one sample sequenced in a study of technical replicates of blood from several donors. Produced via immunoSEQ multiplex PCR; TCRdb's table is partial and in-frame only. There are approximately 90,000 clones in the sample; approximately 95% occur only once, and roughly 0.28% lies in the top ten. Source material: T cells isolated from PBMCs. Receptor source: a human donor in good health.

The genes are TRBV6-1 and TRBJ2-7; D perhaps matches TRBD1 (6 bases). The V and J ends lost 3 bases and 3 bases respectively, with 12 bases between them. The CDR3 runs to 14 residues. Germline V gene sequence: CDR1 MNHNS, CDR2 SASEGT. The CDR3 DNA reads TGTGCCAGCAGTGACCACTTGACAGGCTACGAGCAGTACTTC. It specifies CASSDHLTGYEQYF.

The chain recombines TRBV7-2 with TRBJ2-3; D uncertain. Per germline, CDR1 SGHTA and CDR2 FQGNSA. This CDR3 spans 12 amino acids. Trimming removed 3 bases at V and 2 bases at J, with 3 bases between. CDR3 sequence: CASSLYTDTQYF. CDR3 bases: TGTGCCAGCAGCTTGTACACAGATACGCAGTATTTT.

The J gene is TRBJ2-1, the V gene TRBV4-1; D is unresolved. Per the germline V gene, CDR1 is MGHRA and CDR2 is YSYEKL. This CDR3 contains 17 residues. V shed 1 base and J shed 3 bases, with 16 bases lying between them. The CDR3 nucleotides read TGCGCCAGCAGCCAAGTTGTACGGATAGCTGTCTACAATGAGCAGTTCTTC. Its translation is CASSQVVRIAVYNEQFF.

In its sample, this clone was seen once. The V and J genes are TRBV11-2 and TRBJ1-1, with D uncertain. Trimming removed 1 base at V and 4 bases at J, with 10 bases between. CDR3 size: 14 residues. Looked up from germline, CDR1 is SGHAT and CDR2 is FQNNGV. The chain's CDR3 is CASSLAHGGTEAFF. In DNA, the CDR3 is TGTGCCAGCAGCTTAGCCCACGGAGGCACTGAAGCTTTCTTT.

The chain joins TRBV15 to TRBJ1-4; 7 nucleotides line up with TRBD1. The J segment lost 7 bases and the V segment lost 5 bases, leaving 10 bases of the junction unmatched. CDR3 length: 15 residues. CDR1 is LNHNV and CDR2 is YYDKDF in the germline V gene (reference sequence). DNA of the CDR3: TGTGCCACCAGCGTGACACAGGGGATTACTGAAAAACTGTTTTTT. It specifies CATSVTQGITEKLFF.

CDR3 DNA sequence: TGTGCCAGCAGTTTAACCGCGGGAGCATCCTACAATGAGCAGTTCTTC. It yields the protein CASSLTAGASYNEQFF. The chain has TRBV27 and TRBJ2-1; 7 bases agree with TRBD2. There are 16 residues in the CDR3. V was pared by 2 bases and J by 1 base, with 5 bases of the junction left unmatched. The germline V gene encodes CDR1 MNHEY and CDR2 SMNVEV (reference sequence).

The V gene is TRBV19, the J gene TRBJ1-6; D remains unclear. This CDR3 is built from 14 residues. Trimming pared 7 bases from V and 0 bases from J, leaving 7 bases between. Germline CDR1 LNHDA, CDR2 SQIVND (reference sequence). The CDR3 region is CASKESSYNSPLHF. As DNA, the CDR3 is TGTGCCAGTAAAGAGAGCTCCTATAATTCACCCCTCCACTTT.

The genes are TRBV10-3 and TRBJ1-1, with D uncertain. The germline V and J ends were trimmed by 4 bases and 1 base, with 10 bases remaining between them. Germline CDR1 is ENHRY and CDR2 is SYGVKD. The CDR3 is 14 residues long. The CDR3 DNA reads TGTGCCATCAGTGTTGCGAGCGGGAACACTGAAGCTTTCTTT. Its protein is CAISVASGNTEAFF.